The source of this T cell receptor beta chain is a study of CD8 T cells in Susac syndrome. This clonotype occurred a few times. Trimming cost V 4 bases and J 3 bases, with 13 bases left between them. The length of the CDR3 is 14 residues. The germline CDR1 and CDR2 sequences are MDHEN and SYDVKM. RNA totalling about 0.45 to 1 ug underwent reverse transcription with random hexamers. From the immunoSEQ multiplex PCR reads, TCRdb called clonotypes with MiXCR, one entry per CDR3 protein. The sample records 120,000 to 150,000 distinct CDR3 sequences, 94% being singletons. Material: CD8+ T cells from PBMCs. The chain carries TRBV28 and TRBJ2-7; tentative D call: TRBD2 (6 bases). The TCR sequence derives from a human donor in good health. The CDR3 is CASSSGLKVYEQYF. CDR3 bases: TGTGCCAGCAGTTCGGGACTGAAAGTCTACGAGCAGTACTTC.